This T cell receptor beta chain was identified during a study of cytotoxic CD8 clonotypes in ibrutinib-treated CLL. Clones were sequenced by immunoSEQ multiplex PCR, and TCRdb holds only the in-frame ones, with some missing. The profile shows fewer than 300,000 clones, roughly three quarters of them singletons. This CDR3 is built from 14 residues. Germline V gives CDR1 SQVTM, CDR2 ANQGSEA. The ends lost 6 bases at V and 6 bases at J; junction bases unmatched: 14. This rearrangement joins TRBV29-1 to TRBJ2-7; TRBD1 aligns across 7 bases. The source is a human donor with chronic lymphocytic leukemia. Here the sequenced sample was PBMCs, taken at disease progression, from a patient treated with ibrutinib. The CDR3 DNA reads TGCAGCGTATCATTAGGGGGCCCTCTAAGCGAGCAGTACTTC. This translates into CSVSLGGPLSEQYF.